The following is a T cell receptor (beta chain) sequence with its context. Deletions cut 2 bases from V and 5 bases from J, with 5 bases between. The CDR3 covers 12 residues. Per germline, CDR1 KGHSH and CDR2 LQKENI. Original methodology: Amplification of reference gene primers was used by the study to estimate nucleated cell counts. The data were produced by immunoSEQ multiplex PCR, yet TCRdb's version contains in-frame clones alone and is incomplete. That table supplies the V and J calls and clone size; D and trimming were determined from the DNA. The sample lists approximately 470,000 clones, approximately 90% occurring once. The source of the sample is a study of blood T cell repertoires in COVID-19. The age range of participants was 18 to 89 years, with residence in more than 20 US areas. Cohort 3 donors were reported recovered after two negative PCRs, clearance, or symptom resolution.

Input material: PBMCs or T cells enriched from blood (not recorded which). The sequence came from a woman aged 18-30 years who had recovered from COVID-19. V usage is TRBV18 and J usage is TRBJ2-3; no reliable D call. CDR3 residues: CASSPFGDTQYF. CDR3 sequence (DNA): TGTGCCAGCTCACCATTCGGAGATACGCAGTATTTT.